This TCR beta chain came from a study of T cells in Graves' hyperthyroidism and ophthalmopathy. From RNA transcripts, TCR beta CDR3 regions were amplified. The primer set for the first-round RT-PCR of the TCR CDR3 was HTBI. One entry per CDR3 protein results from TCRdb running MiXCR on the multiplex PCR reads. There are roughly 380,000 distinct CDR3 sequences in the sample; approximately 14% occur only once, and 9.5% to 11% lies in the top ten. Findings of the study overall: Most clonotypes expanded in the thyroid (above 0.001) were also present in blood.

Germline assignment: CDR1 KGHDR and CDR2 SFDVKD. The CDR3 sequence is 14 residues long. V lost 7 bases and J lost 6; bases outside the gene matches: 9. The table lists this clonotype with many counts. Its antigen is not identified. The V gene is TRBV24-1, the J gene TRBJ1-1, with 8 bases fitting TRBD1. The sequenced sample consisted of blood. The TCR sequence derives from a woman in her fifties or sixties with Graves' hyperthyroidism. The CDR3 loop is CATRDDRGGAEAFF. For the CDR3, the DNA is TGTGCCACCAGGGATGACAGGGGTGGGGCTGAAGCTTTCTTT.